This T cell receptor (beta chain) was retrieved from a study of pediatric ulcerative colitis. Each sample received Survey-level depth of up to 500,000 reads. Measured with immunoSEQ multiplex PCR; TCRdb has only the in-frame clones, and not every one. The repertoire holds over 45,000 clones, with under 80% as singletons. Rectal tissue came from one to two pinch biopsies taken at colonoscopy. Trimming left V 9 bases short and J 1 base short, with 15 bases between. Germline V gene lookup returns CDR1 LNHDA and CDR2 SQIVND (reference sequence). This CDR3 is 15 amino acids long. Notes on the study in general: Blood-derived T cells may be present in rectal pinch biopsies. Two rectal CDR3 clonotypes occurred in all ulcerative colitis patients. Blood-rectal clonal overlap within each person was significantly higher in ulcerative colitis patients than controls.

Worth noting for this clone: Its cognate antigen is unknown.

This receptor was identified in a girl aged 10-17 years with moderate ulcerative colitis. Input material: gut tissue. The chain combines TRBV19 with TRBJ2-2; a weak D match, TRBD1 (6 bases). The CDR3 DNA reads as TGTGCCAGCCTGAATACAGGGTTGAACACCGGGGAGCTGTTTTTT. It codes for CASLNTGLNTGELFF.